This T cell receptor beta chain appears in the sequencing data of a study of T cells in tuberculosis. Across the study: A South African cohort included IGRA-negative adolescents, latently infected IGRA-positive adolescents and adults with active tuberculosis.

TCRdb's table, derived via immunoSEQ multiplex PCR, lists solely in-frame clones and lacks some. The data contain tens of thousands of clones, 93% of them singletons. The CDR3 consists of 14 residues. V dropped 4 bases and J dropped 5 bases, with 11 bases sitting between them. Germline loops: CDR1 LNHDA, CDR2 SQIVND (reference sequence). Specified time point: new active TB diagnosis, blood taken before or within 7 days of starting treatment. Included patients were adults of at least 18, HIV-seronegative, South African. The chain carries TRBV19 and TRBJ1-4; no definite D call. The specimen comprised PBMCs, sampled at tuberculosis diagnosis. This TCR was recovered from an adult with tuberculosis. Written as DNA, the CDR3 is TGTGCCAGTAGTACCAGGCAATCCAATGAAAAACTGTTTTTT. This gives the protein CASSTRQSNEKLFF.